What follows are 14 T cell receptor beta chains derived from one specimen sequenced in a study of T cells in Graves' hyperthyroidism and ophthalmopathy. Regions amplified from RNA transcripts were the TCR beta CDR3 regions. HTBI primers were employed in a first-round RT-PCR of the TCR CDR3. TCRdb independently ran MiXCR on the multiplex PCR reads; one entry per CDR3 protein. This sample has hundreds of thousands of distinct CDR3 sequences, with about 45% found just once. The sequencing sample was made of peripheral blood or thyroid tissue (not recorded which). The origin of the receptors is an adult man with Graves' disease, either hyperthyroidism or ophthalmopathy (not recorded which).

The rearrangement uses TRBV2 and TRBJ1-5, with D possibly TRBD1 on 5 matching bases. Germline V gene lookup returns CDR1 SNHLY and CDR2 FYNNEI. The CDR3 runs to 14 residues. The CDR3 is CARGTTGSNQPQHF. In DNA, the CDR3 is TGTGCTAGAGGAACAACAGGTAGCAATCAGCCCCAGCATTTT.

In regard to this clonotype: This may arise from a read error, as a much more abundant clone is one base away. The chain uses TRBV5-5 and TRBJ2-6; D is ambiguous. The CDR3 is 15 amino acids. Germline assignment: CDR1 SGHKS and CDR2 YYEKEE (reference sequence). V was cut by 4 bases and J by 0 bases, with 8 bases left in between. In DNA form, the CDR3 reads TGTGCCAGCAGCGGTCAAGACTCTGGGGCCAACGTCCTGACTTTC. Translation gives CASSGQDSGANVLTF.

V is TRBV29-1 and J is TRBJ1-3; unclear D gene. The CDR3 sequence is 11 residues long. Germline loops: CDR1 SQVTM, CDR2 ANQGSEA. Trimming left V 1 base short and J 8 bases short, with 6 bases between. The CDR3 bases are TGCAGCGTTGAAGGTGGTGACACCATATATTTT. This encodes CSVEGGDTIYF. Variable domain in full (rest from reference TRBV29-1 and TRBJ1-3): SAVISQKPSRDICQRGTSLTIQCQVDSQVTMMFWYRQQPGQSLTLIATANQGSEATYESGFVIDKFPISRPNLTFSTLTVSNMSPEDSSIYLCSVEGGDTIYFGEGSWLTVV.

V usage is TRBV6-5 and J usage is TRBJ1-6, with no clear D. Trimming pared 1 base from V and 17 bases from J, leaving 15 bases between. Per the germline V gene, CDR1 is MNHEY and CDR2 is SVGAGI. CDR3 length equals 13 residues. The CDR3 coding sequence is TGTGCCAGCAGTTACTTGGACGGCTCTTACGTCCACTTT. It specifies CASSYLDGSYVHF.

This clonotype was observed at least ten times. The chain combines TRBV2 with TRBJ1-5; D remains ambiguous. Germline V gene lookup returns CDR1 SNHLY and CDR2 FYNNEI. With 6 bases removed from V and 2 bases from J, the gap between germline ends came to 11 bases. The CDR3 totals 14 residues. CDR3 sequence reads: CASRDLSGNQPQHF. For the CDR3, the DNA is TGTGCCAGCAGGGATTTAAGCGGCAATCAGCCCCAGCATTTT. Combining the CDR3 with reference TRBV2 and TRBJ1-5 gives the whole variable domain EPEVTQTPSHQVTQMGQEVILRCVPISNHLYFYWYRQILGQKVEFLVSFYNNEISEKSEIFDDQFSVERPDGSNFTLKIRSTKLEDSAMYFCASRDLSGNQPQHFGDGTRLSIL.

The chain uses TRBV10-3 and TRBJ2-7, with a possible D match to TRBD2 (5 bases). Germline CDR1 reads ENHRY; CDR2 reads SYGVKD. V was pared by 0 bases and J by 6 bases, with 12 bases between. The CDR3 has 14 residues. CDR3 nucleotides: TGTGCCATCAGTGAGTCTCGGGGATCTAGCGAGCAGTACTTC. Its protein product is CAISESRGSSEQYF.

Comment on this clonotype: One end of the junction varies from germline; a read error may be responsible. The chain employs TRBV10-3 and TRBJ2-6; 10 bases are a match to TRBD1. Per the germline V gene, CDR1 is ENHRY and CDR2 is SYGVKD. This CDR3 is built from 14 residues. Here the CDR3 reads CASSDGTGDNVLTF. The CDR3 coding sequence is TGTGCCAGCAGTGACGGGACAGGGGACAACGTCCTGACTTTC.

This clonotype has only a few counts. One end of the junction does not line up with germline, which may come from a read error. The chain couples TRBV10-3 to TRBJ1-1; 7 nucleotides line up with TRBD1. CDR3 length: 14 residues. Germline V gene data show CDR1 as ENHRY and CDR2 as SYGVKD. The CDR3 loop reads CASSWTGRDTEAFF. The CDR3 nucleotides read TGTGCCAGCAGTTGGACAGGTCGAGACACTGAAGCTTTCTTT.

This clonotype turned up a few times. This chain uses TRBV5-1 with TRBJ2-5, with TRBD1 identical over 7 bases. J was trimmed by 5 bases and V by 4 bases; bases with no gene match: 2. Per germline, CDR1 SGHRS and CDR2 YFSETQ. The CDR3 consists of 12 residues. The CDR3 region is CASSPQGETQYF. CDR3 nucleotides: TGCGCCAGCAGCCCACAGGGGGAGACCCAGTACTTC.

This chain uses TRBV5-1 with TRBJ1-1, with unresolved D. The CDR3 consists of 14 residues. CDR1 and CDR2 (germline): SGHRS, YFSETQ. The V end lost 4 bases, the J end lost 1 base, and 11 bases lay between the germline ends. The DNA of the CDR3 is TGCGCCAGCAGCCCGACACAACAGAACACTGAAGCTTTCTTT. It codes for CASSPTQQNTEAFF.

The chain recombines TRBV10-2 with TRBJ2-7, with D perhaps matching TRBD1 (6 bases). CDR3 length equals 16 residues. V was clipped by 4 bases and J by 4 bases, with 20 bases between them. The germline gives CDR1 WSHSY, CDR2 SAAADI. The CDR3, as DNA: TGCGCCAGCAGTGCTAGAGGGGGACGGGGCGTATACGAGCAGTACTTC. The encoded protein is CASSARGGRGVYEQYF.

V usage is TRBV15 and J usage is TRBJ1-3, with D unclear. Trimming left V 0 bases short and J 6 bases short, with 21 bases between. This CDR3 comprises 18 residues. CDR1 is LNHNV, CDR2 YYDKDF, per germline (reference sequence). The CDR3 region is CATSRDRGSATNENTIYF. CDR3 coding DNA: TGTGCCACCAGCAGAGATCGGGGATCCGCAACTAATGAAAACACCATATATTTT.

The chain employs TRBV7-9 and TRBJ2-7, with D perhaps matching TRBD1 (5 bases). This CDR3 has 13 residues. Germline V gives CDR1 SEHNR, CDR2 FQNEAQ (reference sequence). V dropped 11 bases and J dropped 3 bases, with 17 bases sitting between them. The chain's CDR3 is CAWRQGQDYEQYF. CDR3 bases: TGTGCCTGGAGACAAGGACAAGACTACGAGCAGTACTTC.

The chain combines TRBV29-1 with TRBJ1-4; D may be TRBD1 (6 bases). Looked up from germline, CDR1 is SQVTM and CDR2 is ANQGSEA. The CDR3 consists of 17 residues. V lost 7 bases, J lost 7 bases, and 28 bases lay in between. The CDR3 here is CSAGAGAPGELSEKLFF. In DNA, the CDR3 is TGCAGCGCAGGGGCAGGGGCCCCCGGGGAGCTGTCTGAAAAACTGTTTTTT.